What follows are 8 T cell receptor beta chains derived from one specimen sequenced in a study of tumor and adjacent non-tumor tissue in lung cancer. RNA was extracted from bulk tissue without any cell sorting. The normal lung tissue was taken more than 3 cm from the tumor edge. A modified ARM-PCR protocol with three rounds of nested PCR amplified TCRbeta. TCRdb ran MiXCR on the multiplex PCR reads and lists one entry per CDR3 protein. The table has some 97,000 distinct CDR3 sequences, about 62% seen once. The sequenced sample consisted of distant non-tumor lung tissue. The receptors come from a man aged 25-45 years with non-small cell lung cancer.

A note on this clonotype: A much larger clone sits a single nucleotide away, making a read error possible. The genes are TRBV24-1 and TRBJ1-5, with 10 bases aligning to TRBD1. The CDR3 has 15 amino acids. CDR1 KGHDR and CDR2 SFDVKD come from the germline V gene. CDR3 nucleotide sequence: TGTGCCACCAGCGCCCGGGACAGGGGCGATCAGCACCAGCATTTT. Protein sequence: CATSARDRGDQHQHF.

On this clonotype: This is likely a read error, given that the CDR3 carries no conserved phenylalanine or tryptophan at its end. The chain combines TRBV11-1 with TRBJ1-6; D is ambiguous. The V end lost 3 bases, the J end lost 8 bases, and 17 bases lay between the germline ends. The CDR3 sequence is 16 residues long. CDR1 is SGHAT, CDR2 FQDESV, per germline (reference sequence). CDR3 loop: CASSLGFGENDSPLHY. The DNA for the CDR3 is TGTGCCAGCAGCTTGGGGTTTGGAGAGAACGATTCACCCCTCCACTAT.

This clonotype was observed once. One junction end disagrees with the germline gene, perhaps due to a read error. V gene TRBV5-6 combines with J gene TRBJ2-7, with D uncertain. Looked up from germline, CDR1 is SGHDT and CDR2 is YYEEEE. The CDR3 consists of 13 residues. As DNA, the CDR3 is TGTGTCAGCAGCCCTGGGCTTCCTATGCAGCAGTACTTC. This encodes CVSSPGLPMQQYF.

The V gene is TRBV11-2, the J gene TRBJ2-5; 9 bases agree with TRBD2. CDR1 and CDR2 from the germline V gene are SGHAT and FQNNGV. This CDR3 comprises 15 residues. CDR3 bases: TGTGCGAACAGTATAATAGCGGGAGTGGGGGAGACCCAGTACTTC. Its translation is CANSIIAGVGETQYF.

The gene calls are TRBV11-1 and TRBJ2-3, with D possibly matching TRBD2 (7 bases). CDR3 length equals 15 residues. From germline, CDR1 is SGHAT and CDR2 FQDESV (reference sequence). V shed 3 bases and J shed 3 bases, with 13 bases lying between them. The CDR3 DNA reads TGTGCCAGCAGCTTCGCGCGGGGGCGGACAGATACGCAGTATTTT. Residues: CASSFARGRTDTQYF. Looking up the rest from reference TRBV11-1 and TRBJ2-3 gives the full variable domain: EAEVAQSPRYKITEKSQAVAFWCDPISGHATLYWYRQILGQGPELLVQFQDESVVDDSQLPKDRFSAERLKGVDSTLKIQPAELGDSAMYLCASSFARGRTDTQYFGPGTRLTVL.

As concerns this clonotype: An end of the junction does not agree with germline; a read error may underlie this. The chain links TRBV6-2 or TRBV6-3 to TRBJ1-1; 7 positions agree with TRBD1. Germline V gives CDR1 MNHEY, CDR2 SVGEGT. The CDR3 contains 14 residues. CDR3 sequence reads: CDSSYRGRETETFF. The CDR3 DNA follows: TGTGACAGCAGTTACAGGGGCCGGGAGACTGAAACTTTCTTT.

For this clonotype: One end of the junction does not line up with germline, which may come from a read error. This chain joins TRBV4-3 and TRBJ1-4; no firm D call. Germline values: CDR1 LGHNA, CDR2 YSLEER. This CDR3 is built from 15 residues. The CDR3 DNA reads TGTGCCAACAGCGCTACCCCCGGGTGGAGCGAAAAACTATTTTTT. Amino acids: CANSATPGWSEKLFF.

This chain connects TRBV5-4 to TRBJ1-2; D call uncertain. The germline V and J ends were trimmed by 0 bases and 4 bases, with 13 bases remaining between them. This CDR3 is built from 15 residues. The germline V gene encodes CDR1 SGHNT and CDR2 YYREEE (reference sequence). In DNA form, the CDR3 reads TGTGCCAGCAGCTTGGCCCGGTGGGTGGGCTATGGCTACACCTTC. This gives the protein CASSLARWVGYGYTF.